The T cell receptor beta chain described here comes from a study of T cells in Graves' hyperthyroidism and ophthalmopathy. This clonotype was seen many times. The TCR beta CDR3 regions underwent amplification using RNA transcripts as the source. When the TCR CDR3 underwent first-round RT-PCR, the HTBI primer set was used. TCRdb processed the multiplex PCR reads anew with MiXCR; each CDR3 protein has one entry. The table shows around 250,000 distinct CDR3 sequences, with about 14% occurring only once. PBMCs came from about 10 ml fresh peripheral blood. CDR3 length: 15 amino acids. V was cut by 5 bases and J by 0 bases, with 12 bases left in between. Germline V gene data show CDR1 as SGHNT and CDR2 as YYREEE (reference sequence).

Specimen: blood. The receptor's source is a woman aged 40 to 55 with Graves' hyperthyroidism that later progressed to Graves' ophthalmopathy. The rearrangement links TRBV5-4 to TRBJ2-1, with D perhaps TRBD1 (6 bases). In DNA form, the CDR3 reads TGTGCCAGCAGTTCCGCAGGGGACTCCTACAATGAGCAGTTCTTC. It specifies CASSSAGDSYNEQFF.